The source of this TCR beta chain is a study of T-cell memory formation after mild COVID-19. Study in general: TCR clusters largely stayed donor specific.

Germline V gene sequence: CDR1 MNHEY, CDR2 SVGAGI. The junction had 4 bases not matched to a gene; V was cut back by 2 bases and J by 5 bases. This CDR3 spans 16 amino acids. A single record per CDR3 protein comes from TCRdb applying MiXCR to the 5' RACE reads. The repertoire has 450,000 or so distinct CDR3 sequences, about 20% of them found once; the top ten carry more than 8%. Study results and limitations: Clones that contracted from day 15 to 85 had balanced CD4/CD8; later expanders were CD4+ biased. Researchers report contracting CD4+ clones mostly in CM and EM, with CD8+ clones in EMRA.

A remark on this clonotype: The antigen remains undetermined.

The sequence was collected from an adult woman who had mild COVID-19 (a few samples of this study predate the infection). Cell type and time point are not known. This sequence joins TRBV6-5 and TRBJ2-1; 12 nucleotides agree with TRBD2. The sequencing input was PBMCs or a T cell subset sorted from them (not recorded which). CDR3: CASSYLRTSGNNEQFF. The CDR3 DNA follows: TGTGCCAGCAGTTACCTCAGGACTAGCGGGAACAATGAGCAGTTCTTC.